The T cell receptor (beta chain) described here comes from a study of beta chain features in type 1 diabetes. The study reverse transcribed the entire isolated RNA, so it sequenced expressed TCRB transcripts. The assay was immunoSEQ multiplex PCR, and TCRdb's table has in-frame clones only and misses some. The table records roughly 300,000 clones, 14% of them present only once. CDR1 and CDR2 (germline): MNHEY, SVGAGI. V was clipped by 5 bases and J by 7 bases; unmatched bases: 2. The CDR3 sequence is 12 residues long. This TCR was recovered from a man aged 30 to 45 in good health. V usage is TRBV6-5 and J usage is TRBJ2-3, with 8 bases lining up with TRBD2. Sequencing was performed on central memory CD4+ T cells from blood. The chain's CDR3 is CASSSGGNTQYF. The DNA of the CDR3 is TGTGCCAGCAGTAGCGGGGGAAATACGCAGTATTTT.